This entry concerns a single TCR beta chain. What it recognizes is unknown. Amplifying from RNA transcripts, the study obtained TCR beta CDR3 regions. In the first round, RT-PCR was carried out with HTBI primers, and a multiplex PCR formed the second round. Each CDR3 protein is one row after TCRdb ran MiXCR on the multiplex PCR reads. The table records around 660,000 distinct CDR3 sequences, over 40% of them present only once. The record originates from a study of Graves' ophthalmopathy and Graves' hyperthyroidism. General study points: Clonotypes were expanded in thyroid at above 0.001 frequency, and most also appeared in blood. Sensitivity reached 55% to 71% and specificity 72.22% when the model predicted ophthalmopathy progression.

This CDR3 comprises 12 residues. CDR1 and CDR2 (germline): MGHDK, SYGVNS. The ends lost 11 bases at V and 12 bases at J; junction bases unmatched: 9. The sample consisted of peripheral blood. The chain has TRBV25-1 and TRBJ1-6; 8 nucleotides match TRBD1. This sequence was found in an adult man with Graves' ophthalmopathy. The CDR3: CAADRALLPLHF. The CDR3, as DNA: TGTGCCGCGGACAGGGCTCTATTACCCCTCCACTTT.